This T cell receptor (beta chain) was sequenced for a study of shared clonotypes between healthy human individuals. V was trimmed by 1 base and J by 0 bases, leaving 9 bases between them. CDR1 and CDR2 (germline): MNHNS, SASEGT. The CDR3 loop spans 15 amino acids. In the authors' workflow: As immunoSEQ supplied junction-only sequences (without quality scores), filtering differed. Assay used: immunoSEQ multiplex PCR; TCRdb lists only in-frame clones, some missing. The V and J calls and clone size were taken over from that table, and D and trimming were inferred from the DNA. Of more than 2,000,000 clones listed, around nine tenths are singletons. Regarding the study as a whole: Generation of non-shared clonotypes was less probable than generation of clonotypes shared by all four donors.

As concerns this clone: Antigen: not known.

The sequence was collected from a man younger than 30 in good health. This chain links TRBV6-1 with TRBJ2-5; D gene ambiguous. The material sequenced was naive CD4+ T cells sorted from blood. Subset indicated: CD45RA+ positively selected. The CDR3, as DNA: TGTGCCAGCAGTGAAGGGACCGCTTACCAAGAGACCCAGTACTTC. Amino acids: CASSEGTAYQETQYF.